Shown below are 2 T cell receptor beta chains from a single sample sequenced in a study of cytomegalovirus exposure and HLA in healthy donors. The PCR ran on 60 Vbeta and 13 Jbeta primers. Only in-frame clones appear in the TCRdb table, and some are missing; sequencing was by immunoSEQ multiplex PCR. Among 140,000 to 150,000 clones listed, 75% to 80% were seen once. Input material: PBMCs. All receptors derive from a man aged 40-49 years in good health and CMV-seropositive.

Comments on this clone: One junction end disagrees with the germline gene, perhaps due to a read error. The chain is built from TRBV7-9 and TRBJ2-5, with 14 bases aligning to TRBD2. This CDR3 is 16 amino acids long. The germline gives CDR1 SEHNR, CDR2 FQNEAQ (reference sequence). CDR3 in DNA: TGTTCCAGCAGCCCAGGGGGGACTAGCGGGAGTGAGACCCAGTACTTC. Translation gives CSSSPGGTSGSETQYF.

The chain has TRBV5-6 and TRBJ2-4, with D perhaps matching TRBD1 (5 bases). Deletions cut 1 base from V and 7 bases from J, with 15 bases between. The germline V gene encodes CDR1 SGHDT and CDR2 YYEEEE. The CDR3 sequence is 15 residues long. The CDR3 spells CASSLSQTGLNIQYF. Written as DNA, the CDR3 is TGTGCCAGCAGCTTGTCCCAAACAGGTCTGAACATTCAGTACTTC.